The rows below give T cell receptor beta chains drawn from one sample of a study of blood T cell repertoires in COVID-19. Clones were sequenced by immunoSEQ multiplex PCR, and TCRdb holds only the in-frame ones, with some missing. The sample lists approximately 500,000 clones; approximately 85% were seen once. The sample was peripheral blood. The source is a human donor in a cohort sampled during active COVID-19. CDR3s include the opening cysteine and the closing phenylalanine or tryptophan. D genes are given only for firm matches. A row's size may be missing; if present it is once, few, many or a size class.

d_call j_call v_call clone_size cdr3_aa cdr3_nt
TRBD1 TRBJ2-7 TRBV5-6 NA CASSGGTGAEQYF TGTGCCAGCAGCGGTGGGACAGGGGCCGAGCAGTACTTC
NA TRBJ2-1 TRBV5-4 once CASSLVPGDWNEQFF TGTGCCAGCAGCTTGGTCCCGGGAGACTGGAATGAGCAGTTCTTC
TRBD1 TRBJ1-3 TRBV19 NA CASSTRQGSSGNTIYF TGTGCCAGTAGTACTCGACAGGGGAGCTCTGGAAACACCATATATTTT
TRBD2 TRBJ2-2 TRBV9 NA CASRLAGGNTGELFF TGTGCCAGCAGACTAGCGGGAGGGAACACCGGGGAGCTGTTTTTT
TRBD2 TRBJ2-5 TRBV30 NA CAWSLKLAGGEQETQYF TGTGCCTGGAGTCTCAAACTAGCGGGAGGGGAACAAGAGACCCAGTACTTC
NA TRBJ2-7 TRBV24-1 NA CATWASSYEQYF TGTGCCACCTGGGCCAGCTCCTACGAGCAGTACTTC
NA TRBJ2-5 TRBV9 NA CASSVLGDGLETQYF TGTGCCAGCAGCGTACTGGGTGATGGGCTGGAGACCCAGTACTTC
TRBD1 TRBJ1-5 TRBV28 NA CASSLRQGGQPQHF TGTGCCAGCAGTTTAAGGCAGGGGGGTCAGCCCCAGCATTTT
TRBD1 TRBJ2-3 TRBV27 NA CASAIRGQGAFTDTQYF TGTGCCAGCGCGATTCGGGGACAGGGGGCCTTCACAGATACGCAGTATTTT
TRBD2 TRBJ2-1 TRBV19 NA CASSIRRRVGLAGNNEQFF TGTGCCAGTAGTATAAGACGGCGCGTAGGACTAGCGGGAAATAATGAGCAGTTCTTC
NA TRBJ2-5 TRBV7-6 NA CASRQRERAETQYF TGTGCCAGCAGACAACGGGAGCGTGCCGAGACCCAGTACTTC
NA TRBJ1-5 TRBV9 NA CASSDGSNQPQHF TGTGCCAGCAGCGACGGTAGCAATCAGCCCCAGCATTTT
NA TRBJ1-5 TRBV20-1 NA CSASRGTGQPQHF TGCAGTGCTAGTAGAGGTACCGGTCAGCCCCAGCATTTT
NA TRBJ2-3 TRBV5-4 once CASSLGRGSLVDTQYF TGTGCCAGCAGCTTGGGGAGGGGTTCCTTGGTTGATACGCAGTATTTT
TRBD1 TRBJ2-2 TRBV11-2 NA CASSSLDRGTGELFF TGTGCCAGCAGCTCGCTTGACAGGGGCACCGGGGAGCTGTTTTTT
NA TRBJ1-4 TRBV4-3 NA CASSQDWGRRNEKLFF TGCGCCAGCAGCCAAGATTGGGGGCGGAGGAATGAAAAACTGTTTTTT
NA TRBJ1-3 TRBV5-6 NA CASSLGLLSGNTIYF TGTGCCAGCAGCTTGGGACTTCTCTCTGGAAACACCATATATTTT
NA TRBJ1-1 TRBV5-4 NA CALNKGMNTEAFF TGTGCCTTAAACAAGGGGATGAACACTGAAGCTTTCTTT
TRBD2 TRBJ2-2 TRBV10-3 NA CAISPGLAGGNTGELFF TGTGCCATCAGTCCGGGACTAGCGGGGGGGAACACCGGGGAGCTGTTTTTT
NA TRBJ2-1 TRBV5-1 NA CASSMTQGNEQFF TGCGCCAGCAGCATGACACAGGGCAATGAGCAGTTCTTC
NA TRBJ1-5 TRBV2 once CASSEGGRGDQPQHF TGTGCCAGCAGCGAAGGAGGCAGGGGCGATCAGCCCCAGCATTTT
TRBD2 TRBJ2-7 TRBV3-1/TRBV3-2 NA CASSHGLAGGILYEQYF TGTGCCAGCAGCCATGGACTAGCGGGAGGGATACTCTACGAGCAGTACTTC
TRBD2 TRBJ2-7 TRBV9 NA CASSVGSGSRYEQYF TGTGCCAGCAGCGTAGGAAGCGGGAGTAGGTACGAGCAGTACTTC
TRBD1 TRBJ1-4 TRBV6-1 NA CASSEKGTEKF TGTGCCAGCAGTGAAAAAGGGACAGAAAAATTT
TRBD2 TRBJ2-7 TRBV30 once CAWKEGRAYEQYF TGTGCCTGGAAGGAGGGGAGGGCCTACGAGCAGTACTTC
TRBD2 TRBJ2-7 TRBV5-1 NA CASSNAGVDRPQYF TGCGCCAGCAGCAACGCGGGAGTCGACAGACCTCAATACTTC
TRBD2 TRBJ2-7 TRBV7-9 NA CASSLAGGNDEQYF TGTGCCAGCAGCTTAGCGGGGGGGAACGACGAGCAGTACTTC
NA TRBJ2-7 TRBV28 NA CASSSPTGIPPYEQYF TGTGCCAGCAGTAGTCCTACAGGGATCCCCCCCTACGAGCAGTACTTC
NA TRBJ2-2 TRBV7-8 NA CASSRGANGGELFF TGTGCCAGCAGCCGAGGAGCTAACGGCGGGGAGCTGTTTTTT
TRBD2 TRBJ2-5 TRBV5-1 once CASSPGGGSVQETQYF TGCGCCAGCAGCCCGGGCGGGGGTAGCGTTCAAGAGACCCAGTACTTC
NA TRBJ1-1 TRBV9 NA CASSAITGNTEAFF TGTGCCAGCAGCGCCATTACAGGGAACACTGAAGCTTTCTTT
TRBD2 TRBJ2-1 TRBV7-3 NA CASSLNVREGSYNEQFF TGTGCCAGCAGCTTAAATGTACGGGAGGGCTCCTACAATGAGCAGTTCTTC
TRBD2 TRBJ2-1 TRBV2 NA CAGVGGPRNEQFF TGTGCCGGAGTGGGAGGGCCGAGGAATGAGCAGTTCTTC
TRBD1 TRBJ2-2 TRBV27 NA CASMSPGTGVTGELFF TGTGCCAGCATGTCCCCCGGGACAGGGGTCACGGGGGAGCTGTTTTTT
NA TRBJ2-7 TRBV5-1 NA CASRSSAGLSTYEQYF TGCGCCAGCAGGAGCAGCGCGGGACTTTCCACCTACGAGCAGTACTTC
NA TRBJ2-7 TRBV27 NA CAAGSYPYEQYF TGTGCCGCGGGGAGTTACCCCTACGAGCAGTACTTC
NA TRBJ1-1 TRBV5-1 NA CASSSQGRDTEAFF TGCGCCAGCAGCTCGCAGGGCCGGGACACTGAAGCTTTCTTT
TRBD1 TRBJ1-5 TRBV3-1/TRBV3-2 NA CASSRSVDREVQPQHF TGTGCCAGCAGCCGCTCCGTGGACAGGGAGGTTCAGCCCCAGCATTTT
TRBD2 TRBJ2-3 TRBV4-1 once CASSLNPSGGVDTQYF TGCGCCAGCAGCCTTAACCCTAGCGGAGGGGTAGATACGCAGTATTTT
TRBD2 TRBJ2-7 TRBV27 NA CASSSGLAGVGGNEQYF TGTGCCAGCAGTTCGGGACTAGCGGGAGTTGGGGGTAACGAGCAGTACTTC
NA TRBJ2-3 TRBV28 NA CASSLIGQSTDTQYF TGTGCCAGCAGTTTAATAGGACAATCCACAGATACGCAGTATTTT
TRBD2 TRBJ2-5 TRBV9 once CASSVTSGQETQYF TGTGCCAGCAGCGTAACTAGCGGCCAAGAGACCCAGTACTTC
TRBD1 TRBJ1-1 TRBV18 NA CASSPRGTGEVDTEAFF TGTGCCAGCTCACCGAGGGGGACAGGGGAGGTCGACACTGAAGCTTTCTTT
TRBD1 TRBJ1-1 TRBV3-1/TRBV3-2 once CASSHGVDRAAFF TGTGCCAGCAGCCACGGAGTGGACAGGGCAGCTTTCTTT
TRBD2 TRBJ2-7 TRBV6-7 NA CASSPSLAGVSEQYF TGTGCCAGCAGCCCTTCCCTAGCGGGAGTTAGCGAGCAGTACTTC
NA TRBJ1-5 TRBV30 NA CAWGKTGINQPQHF TGTGCCTGGGGGAAGACAGGAATCAATCAGCCCCAGCATTTT
NA TRBJ1-4 TRBV9 NA CASSPGWSDEKLFF TGTGCCAGCAGCCCAGGGTGGTCGGATGAAAAACTGTTTTTT
NA TRBJ2-7 TRBV18 few CASSSAGERYEQYF TGTGCCAGCTCATCCGCAGGGGAGAGATACGAGCAGTACTTC
NA TRBJ1-2 TRBV28 NA CASSLNAFGYTF TGTGCCAGCAGTTTAAATGCTTTCGGGTACACCTTC
TRBD2 TRBJ2-4 TRBV15 NA CATSSLAGAGIQYF TGTGCCACCAGCAGCCTAGCGGGAGCGGGCATTCAGTACTTC
NA TRBJ2-5 TRBV20-1 NA CSARPETQYF TGCAGTGCTAGACCGGAGACCCAGTACTTC
NA TRBJ2-7 TRBV4-2 NA CASSQEGYGGTYEQYF TGTGCCAGCAGCCAAGAAGGCTACGGGGGAACCTACGAGCAGTACTTC